The clone carrying this T cell receptor beta chain was picked up many times. Its antigen remains unidentified. TCRdb fed the reads into MiXCR, producing one record per CDR3 protein. The data show about 490,000 distinct CDR3 sequences, about 15% seen once. This record belongs to a study of T cell repertoires in cytomegalovirus infection. Study overall: CMV infection plus the matching HLA type was flagged by public TCR beta signatures. Overall study results and limits: Summed frequency of public TCR beta families distinguished CMV carriers with the relevant HLA. Predominance within the ex vivo response was attributable to HLA-C-restricted CMV-specific TCR beta clonotypes.

The sequencing input was CD8+ T cells from PBMCs. The source of this sequence is a human donor in good health (CMV status not recorded). Some clones in this sample may be carry-over from other donors' samples.

The CDR3 reads CASSFSNRDSLGRLKQYF. CDR3 bases: TGTGCCAGCAGCTTTAGTAATAGGGATAGTCTCGGAAGGTTAAAGCAGTACTTC. This sequence joins TRBV7-9 and TRBJ2-7, with D uncertain. In germline, CDR1 is SEHNR, CDR2 FQNEAQ (reference sequence). With 3 bases removed from V and 8 bases from J, the gap between germline ends came to 29 bases. The CDR3 runs 18 residues. Combining the CDR3 with reference TRBV7-9 and TRBJ2-7 gives the whole variable domain DTGVSQNPRHKITKRGQNVTFRCDPISEHNRLYWYRQTLGQGPEFLTYFQNEAQLEKSRLLSDRFSAERPKGSFSTLEIQRTEQGDSAMYLCASSFSNRDSLGRLKQYFGPGTRLTVT.